A selection of T cell receptor beta chains follows, all from one sample in a study of blood T cell repertoires in COVID-19. Only in-frame clones appear in the TCRdb table, and some are missing; sequencing was by immunoSEQ multiplex PCR. The sample records more than 200,000 clones, roughly nine tenths being singletons. The sample taken for sequencing was peripheral blood. Receptors originate from a man aged 18 to 35 with active or convalescent COVID-19. CDR3s include the opening cysteine and the closing phenylalanine or tryptophan. A D gene is named only where the DNA matches it firmly. Clone size, where shown, is once, few, many, or a class for clones that have expanded.

v_gene: TRBV4-1
j_gene: TRBJ2-3
d_gene: .
abundance: few
CDR3aa: CASSTSPGDTQYF
CDR3nt: TGCGCCAGCAGCACTAGCCCTGGGGATACGCAGTATTTT

v_gene: TRBV7-8
j_gene: TRBJ1-6
d_gene: TRBD1
abundance: .
CDR3aa: CASSTDRVLNFLHF
CDR3nt: TGTGCCAGCAGCACGGACAGGGTGCTTAACTTCCTCCACTTT

v_gene: TRBV5-5
j_gene: TRBJ1-2
d_gene: .
abundance: few
CDR3aa: CASSFLTETVNGYTF
CDR3nt: TGTGCCAGCAGCTTCTTGACAGAGACCGTGAATGGCTACACCTTC

v_gene: TRBV2
j_gene: TRBJ2-2
d_gene: TRBD2
abundance: .
CDR3aa: CASSVIGGATGELFF
CDR3nt: TGTGCCAGCAGTGTCATCGGGGGGGCCACCGGGGAGCTGTTTTTT

v_gene: TRBV9
j_gene: TRBJ2-7
d_gene: .
abundance: once
CDR3aa: CASSSGAGGPEQYF
CDR3nt: TGTGCCAGCAGCTCAGGGGCAGGGGGGCCCGAGCAGTACTTC

v_gene: TRBV4-3
j_gene: TRBJ1-2
d_gene: .
abundance: once
CDR3aa: CASSQEARGVYGYTF
CDR3nt: TGCGCCAGCAGCCAAGAGGCAAGGGGCGTCTATGGCTACACCTTC

v_gene: TRBV18
j_gene: TRBJ1-2
d_gene: TRBD1
abundance: .
CDR3aa: CASSPDREYGYTF
CDR3nt: TGTGCCAGCTCCCCGGACAGGGAGTATGGCTACACCTTC

v_gene: TRBV7-2
j_gene: TRBJ1-5
d_gene: .
abundance: .
CDR3aa: CASSLRGGGNQPQHF
CDR3nt: TGTGCCAGCAGCTTGAGAGGGGGGGGCAATCAGCCCCAGCATTTT

v_gene: TRBV20-1
j_gene: TRBJ1-1
d_gene: .
abundance: once
CDR3aa: CSASGPTEAFF
CDR3nt: TGCAGTGCTAGCGGTCCCACTGAAGCTTTCTTT

v_gene: TRBV19
j_gene: TRBJ1-5
d_gene: .
abundance: .
CDR3aa: CASSDTASRGNQPQHF
CDR3nt: TGTGCCAGTAGCGACACGGCTTCCAGGGGCAATCAGCCCCAGCATTTT

v_gene: TRBV28
j_gene: TRBJ2-1
d_gene: .
abundance: .
CDR3aa: CASSIQGNEQFF
CDR3nt: TGTGCCAGCAGTATCCAGGGGAATGAGCAGTTCTTC

v_gene: TRBV19
j_gene: TRBJ2-1
d_gene: TRBD1
abundance: .
CDR3aa: CASSTDRWNEQFF
CDR3nt: TGTGCCAGTAGTACGGACAGGTGGAATGAGCAGTTCTTC

v_gene: TRBV5-8
j_gene: TRBJ1-3
d_gene: .
abundance: .
CDR3aa: CASSLWAGPYSGNTIYF
CDR3nt: TGTGCCAGCAGCTTGTGGGCGGGGCCGTACTCTGGAAACACCATATATTTT

v_gene: TRBV4-1
j_gene: TRBJ1-4
d_gene: TRBD1
abundance: .
CDR3aa: CASSLSGTGYGDEKLFF
CDR3nt: TGCGCCAGCAGCCTTTCCGGGACAGGGTACGGGGATGAAAAACTGTTTTTT

v_gene: TRBV19
j_gene: TRBJ1-1
d_gene: .
abundance: .
CDR3aa: CASSRQSDTEAFF
CDR3nt: TGTGCCAGTAGTCGACAGTCGGACACTGAAGCTTTCTTT

v_gene: TRBV5-1
j_gene: TRBJ2-3
d_gene: .
abundance: .
CDR3aa: CASTRTSTDTQYF
CDR3nt: TGCGCCAGCACCCGGACTAGCACAGATACGCAGTATTTT

v_gene: TRBV6-6
j_gene: TRBJ1-3
d_gene: .
abundance: once
CDR3aa: CASSYSPEIGNTIYF
CDR3nt: TGTGCCAGCAGTTACTCGCCCGAGATTGGAAACACCATATATTTT

v_gene: TRBV5-6
j_gene: TRBJ1-5
d_gene: .
abundance: few
CDR3aa: CASSLLNQPQHF
CDR3nt: TGTGCCAGCAGCTTGTTAAATCAGCCCCAGCATTTT

v_gene: TRBV28
j_gene: TRBJ1-3
d_gene: .
abundance: .
CDR3aa: CASRHHSGNTIYF
CDR3nt: TGTGCCAGCAGACATCACTCTGGAAACACCATATATTTT

v_gene: TRBV5-1
j_gene: TRBJ2-2
d_gene: TRBD2
abundance: .
CDR3aa: CASSLSGTRNTGELFF
CDR3nt: TGCGCCAGCAGCTTGTCTGGGACTAGGAACACCGGGGAGCTGTTTTTT

v_gene: TRBV3-1/TRBV3-2
j_gene: TRBJ2-7
d_gene: .
abundance: .
CDR3aa: CASSQVGGVSYEQYF
CDR3nt: TGTGCCAGCAGCCAAGTGGGCGGGGTATCCTACGAGCAGTACTTC

v_gene: TRBV11-2
j_gene: TRBJ2-2
d_gene: .
abundance: .
CDR3aa: CASSLDFETPFANTGELFF
CDR3nt: TGTGCCAGCAGCTTAGATTTCGAAACTCCTTTTGCGAACACCGGGGAGCTGTTTTTT

v_gene: TRBV19
j_gene: TRBJ1-2
d_gene: .
abundance: .
CDR3aa: CASSMGADYGYTF
CDR3nt: TGTGCCAGTAGTATGGGGGCTGACTATGGCTACACCTTC

v_gene: TRBV28
j_gene: TRBJ1-2
d_gene: TRBD1
abundance: .
CDR3aa: CASSLGGQGGNYGYTF
CDR3nt: TGTGCCAGCAGTTTAGGGGGACAGGGCGGAAACTATGGCTACACCTTC

v_gene: TRBV7-8
j_gene: TRBJ1-6
d_gene: TRBD1
abundance: .
CDR3aa: CASSPDRAGSPLHF
CDR3nt: TGTGCCAGCAGCCCCGACAGGGCCGGCTCACCCCTCCACTTT

v_gene: TRBV10-3
j_gene: TRBJ1-1
d_gene: .
abundance: .
CDR3aa: CATIGLNTEAFF
CDR3nt: TGTGCCACAATTGGGCTGAACACTGAAGCTTTCTTT

v_gene: TRBV7-6
j_gene: TRBJ2-1
d_gene: TRBD2
abundance: .
CDR3aa: CASSRLAGGSDEQFF
CDR3nt: TGTGCCAGCAGCCGCCTAGCGGGGGGCAGCGATGAGCAGTTCTTC

v_gene: TRBV24-1
j_gene: TRBJ2-1
d_gene: TRBD1
abundance: .
CDR3aa: CATSTGSNHNEQFF
CDR3nt: TGTGCCACCTCGACAGGGAGTAACCACAATGAGCAGTTCTTC

v_gene: TRBV5-8
j_gene: TRBJ2-2
d_gene: .
abundance: few
CDR3aa: CASSHHRNTGELFF
CDR3nt: TGTGCCAGCAGTCATCACAGGAACACCGGGGAGCTGTTTTTT

v_gene: TRBV7-2
j_gene: TRBJ1-2
d_gene: .
abundance: once
CDR3aa: CASSSHPTDYYGYTF
CDR3nt: TGTGCCAGCAGCTCACACCCCACCGATTACTATGGCTACACCTTC

v_gene: TRBV11-2
j_gene: TRBJ1-1
d_gene: .
abundance: .
CDR3aa: CASSVQGTAFF
CDR3nt: TGTGCCAGCAGCGTCCAGGGTACGGCTTTCTTT

v_gene: TRBV7-2
j_gene: TRBJ1-5
d_gene: .
abundance: .
CDR3aa: CASSSGPWVQPQHF
CDR3nt: TGTGCCAGCAGCTCGGGTCCGTGGGTCCAGCCCCAGCATTTT

v_gene: TRBV19
j_gene: TRBJ1-6
d_gene: .
abundance: .
CDR3aa: CASTSRGNSPLHF
CDR3nt: TGTGCCAGTACGTCAAGGGGGAACTCACCCCTCCACTTT

v_gene: TRBV27
j_gene: TRBJ1-2
d_gene: .
abundance: .
CDR3aa: CASSPGRRAYPNYGYTF
CDR3nt: TGTGCCAGCAGTCCAGGACGGCGGGCCTACCCTAACTATGGCTACACCTTC

v_gene: TRBV28
j_gene: TRBJ1-4
d_gene: .
abundance: .
CDR3aa: CASSPGELTNEKLFF
CDR3nt: TGTGCCAGCAGCCCAGGGGAGTTGACTAATGAAAAACTGTTTTTT

v_gene: TRBV18
j_gene: TRBJ2-7
d_gene: TRBD1
abundance: few
CDR3aa: CASSPGQNYEQYF
CDR3nt: TGTGCCAGCTCACCGGGACAGAACTACGAGCAGTACTTC

v_gene: TRBV7-2
j_gene: TRBJ2-7
d_gene: TRBD2
abundance: .
CDR3aa: CASSLRTSGGYEQYF
CDR3nt: TGTGCCAGCAGCTTGAGGACTAGCGGGGGCTACGAGCAGTACTTC

v_gene: TRBV9
j_gene: TRBJ2-2
d_gene: .
abundance: .
CDR3aa: CASSVLEVFGELFF
CDR3nt: TGTGCCAGCAGCGTATTAGAGGTTTTCGGGGAGCTGTTTTTT

v_gene: TRBV5-1
j_gene: TRBJ2-7
d_gene: .
abundance: .
CDR3aa: CASSLSFGGAIQAYEQYF
CDR3nt: TGCGCCAGCAGCTTGTCGTTTGGGGGCGCGATACAAGCCTACGAGCAGTACTTC

v_gene: TRBV7-9
j_gene: TRBJ2-3
d_gene: .
abundance: .
CDR3aa: CASSPLGTGSTDTQYF
CDR3nt: TGTGCCAGCAGCCCCTTGGGAACGGGAAGCACAGATACGCAGTATTTT

v_gene: TRBV7-2
j_gene: TRBJ1-5
d_gene: .
abundance: .
CDR3aa: CASSSRDKQPQHF
CDR3nt: TGTGCCAGCAGCTCCAGGGATAAGCAGCCCCAGCATTTT

v_gene: TRBV7-2
j_gene: TRBJ1-2
d_gene: .
abundance: .
CDR3aa: CASSSTFPRGGYTF
CDR3nt: TGTGCCAGCAGCTCTACGTTCCCCCGGGGTGGCTACACCTTC

v_gene: TRBV15
j_gene: TRBJ1-3
d_gene: .
abundance: .
CDR3aa: CATSRGRQAGNTIYF
CDR3nt: TGTGCCACCAGCAGAGGCAGACAGGCTGGAAACACCATATATTTT

v_gene: TRBV19
j_gene: TRBJ1-1
d_gene: .
abundance: few
CDR3aa: CASTPRGKRGTTEAFF
CDR3nt: TGTGCCAGTACCCCACGGGGGAAGAGGGGAACCACTGAAGCTTTCTTT

v_gene: TRBV6-1
j_gene: TRBJ1-1
d_gene: .
abundance: .
CDR3aa: CASSADNTEAFF
CDR3nt: TGTGCCAGCAGCGCCGACAATACTGAAGCTTTCTTT

v_gene: TRBV29-1
j_gene: TRBJ2-7
d_gene: .
abundance: .
CDR3aa: CSVKKRLSSYEQYF
CDR3nt: TGCAGCGTAAAAAAGCGCCTGAGCTCCTACGAGCAGTACTTC

v_gene: TRBV5-1
j_gene: TRBJ1-4
d_gene: .
abundance: .
CDR3aa: CASSLSRGEKLFF
CDR3nt: TGCGCCAGCAGCTTATCCCGGGGTGAAAAACTGTTTTTT

v_gene: TRBV2
j_gene: TRBJ2-2
d_gene: TRBD1
abundance: .
CDR3aa: CATTLTGGVNTGELFF
CDR3nt: TGTGCCACTACTCTGACAGGGGGTGTGAACACCGGGGAGCTGTTTTTT

v_gene: TRBV28
j_gene: TRBJ2-7
d_gene: .
abundance: .
CDR3aa: CASSFGGPSSYEQYF
CDR3nt: TGTGCCAGCAGTTTTGGGGGCCCGAGCTCCTACGAGCAGTACTTC

v_gene: TRBV7-2
j_gene: TRBJ2-5
d_gene: .
abundance: once
CDR3aa: CASSPDFVGSGTDRETQYF
CDR3nt: TGTGCCAGCAGCCCAGATTTCGTAGGTAGCGGGACAGATAGAGAGACCCAGTACTTC

v_gene: TRBV4-1
j_gene: TRBJ2-2
d_gene: .
abundance: few
CDR3aa: CASSPFTGELFF
CDR3nt: TGCGCCAGCAGCCCCTTCACCGGGGAGCTGTTTTTT

v_gene: TRBV18
j_gene: TRBJ2-6
d_gene: TRBD1
abundance: .
CDR3aa: CASSQTGVGANVLTF
CDR3nt: TGTGCCAGCTCCCAAACAGGGGTCGGGGCCAACGTCCTGACTTTC

v_gene: TRBV3-1/TRBV3-2
j_gene: TRBJ1-6
d_gene: .
abundance: .
CDR3aa: CASSQVAGVNNSPLHF
CDR3nt: TGTGCCAGCAGCCAAGTAGCAGGGGTAAATAATTCACCCCTCCACTTT